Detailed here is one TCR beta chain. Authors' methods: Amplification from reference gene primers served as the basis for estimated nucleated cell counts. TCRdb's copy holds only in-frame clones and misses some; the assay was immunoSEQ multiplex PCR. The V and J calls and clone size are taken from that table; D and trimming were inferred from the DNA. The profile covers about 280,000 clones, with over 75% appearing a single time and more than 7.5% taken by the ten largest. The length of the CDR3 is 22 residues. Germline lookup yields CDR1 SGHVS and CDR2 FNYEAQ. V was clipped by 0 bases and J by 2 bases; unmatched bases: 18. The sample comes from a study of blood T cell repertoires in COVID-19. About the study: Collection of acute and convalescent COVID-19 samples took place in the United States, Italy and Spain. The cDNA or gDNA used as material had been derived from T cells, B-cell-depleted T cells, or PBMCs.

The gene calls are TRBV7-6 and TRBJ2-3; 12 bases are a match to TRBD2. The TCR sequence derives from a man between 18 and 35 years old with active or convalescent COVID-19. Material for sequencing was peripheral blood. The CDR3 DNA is TGTGCCAGCAGCTTAGCCCCGGGACACCGACTAGCGGGGGATGCCAACACAGATACGCAGTATTTT. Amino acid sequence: CASSLAPGHRLAGDANTDTQYF. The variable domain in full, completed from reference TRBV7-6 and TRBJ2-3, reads GAGVSQSPRYKVTKRGQDVALRCDPISGHVSLYWYRQALGQGPEFLTYFNYEAQQDKSGLPNDRFSAERPEGSISTLTIQRTEQRDSAMYRCASSLAPGHRLAGDANTDTQYFGPGTRLTVL.